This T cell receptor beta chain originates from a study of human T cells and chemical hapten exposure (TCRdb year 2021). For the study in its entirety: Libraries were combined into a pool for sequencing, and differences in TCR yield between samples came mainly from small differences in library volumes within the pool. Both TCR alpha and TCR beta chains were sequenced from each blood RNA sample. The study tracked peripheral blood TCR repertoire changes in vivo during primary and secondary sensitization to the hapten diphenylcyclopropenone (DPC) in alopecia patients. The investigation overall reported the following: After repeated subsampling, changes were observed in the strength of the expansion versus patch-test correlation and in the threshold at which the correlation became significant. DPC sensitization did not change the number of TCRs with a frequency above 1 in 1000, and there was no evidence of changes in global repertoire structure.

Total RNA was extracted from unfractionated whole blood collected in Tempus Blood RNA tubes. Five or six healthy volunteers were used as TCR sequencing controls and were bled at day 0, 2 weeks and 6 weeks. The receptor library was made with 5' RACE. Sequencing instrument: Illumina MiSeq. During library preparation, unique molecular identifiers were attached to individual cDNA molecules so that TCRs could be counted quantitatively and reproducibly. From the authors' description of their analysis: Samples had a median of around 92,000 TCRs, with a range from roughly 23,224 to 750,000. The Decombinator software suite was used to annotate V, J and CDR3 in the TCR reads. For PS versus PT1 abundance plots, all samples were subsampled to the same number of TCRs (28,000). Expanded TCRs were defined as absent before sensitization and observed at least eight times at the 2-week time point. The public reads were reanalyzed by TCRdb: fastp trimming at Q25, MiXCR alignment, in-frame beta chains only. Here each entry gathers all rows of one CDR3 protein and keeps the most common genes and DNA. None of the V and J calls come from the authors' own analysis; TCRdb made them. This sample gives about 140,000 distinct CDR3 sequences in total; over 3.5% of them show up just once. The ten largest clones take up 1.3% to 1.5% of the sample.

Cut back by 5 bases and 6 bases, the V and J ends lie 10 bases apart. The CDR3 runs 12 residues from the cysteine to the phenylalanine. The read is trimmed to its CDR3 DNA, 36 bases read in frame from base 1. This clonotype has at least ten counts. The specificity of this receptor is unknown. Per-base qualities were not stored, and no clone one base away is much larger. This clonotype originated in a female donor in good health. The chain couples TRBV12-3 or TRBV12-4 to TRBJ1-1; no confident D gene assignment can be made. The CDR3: CASSRTRAEAFF. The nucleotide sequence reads TGTGCCAGCAGTCGAACGCGCGCTGAAGCTTTCTTT.